This T cell receptor (beta chain) was profiled in a study of cytomegalovirus exposure and HLA in healthy donors. General study findings and limits: With later analysis, a missense DCLRE1C variant became linked to TCR beta V- and J-gene trimming.

CDR3 length equals 16 residues. Trimming removed 0 bases at V and 1 base at J, with 14 bases between. The germline V gene has CDR1 SGHRS and CDR2 YFSETQ. On this clone: The antigen remains undetermined.

PCR primers comprised 60 Vbeta and 13 Jbeta primers. TCRdb keeps only in-frame clones here, not all; method: immunoSEQ multiplex PCR. The sample includes tens of thousands of clones, 70% to 90% of them seen just once. This clonotype originated in a young woman in good health and CMV-seronegative. Sequenced sample: PBMCs. The rearrangement joins TRBV5-1 to TRBJ2-7, with D tentatively TRBD1 (6 bases). CDR3 protein: CASSLGGPTPSYEQYF. In DNA, the CDR3 is TGCGCCAGCAGCTTGGGGGGGCCCACACCTTCCTACGAGCAGTACTTC.